This T cell receptor beta chain was identified in a study of T cell responses to AZD1222 COVID-19 vaccine. The germline gives CDR1 SEHNR, CDR2 FQNEAQ (reference sequence). Trimming removed 5 bases from V and 0 bases from J; junction bases left unmatched: 17. The length of the CDR3 is 19 residues. Sequencing was performed with immunoSEQ multiplex PCR; in TCRdb, only in-frame clones are kept and a portion is missing. Here the sample table reports over 120,000 clones. The TCR comes from an adult in good health. The sample was peripheral blood. V and J are TRBV7-9 and TRBJ1-1; TRBD1 matches at 8 bases. The CDR3 sequence: CASSPRGPGGRRMNTEAFF. CDR3 DNA sequence: TGTGCCAGCAGCCCAAGAGGGCCAGGGGGCAGACGAATGAACACTGAAGCTTTCTTT.